Listed below are T cell receptor beta chains from one sample, sequenced in a study of control samples from healthy donors and cancer patients. Libraries were prepared by immunoSEQ multiplex PCR; TCRdb keeps only in-frame clonotypes and omits some of them. The sample includes roughly 120,000 clones, roughly nine tenths of them seen just once. The sample comprised blood. The receptors originated from a woman between 18 and 29 years old in good health. The CDR3 runs from the conserved cysteine through the conserved F or W. The D gene is left open where the match is weak. Size is omitted from some rows. Given values are once, few, many or a class for expanded clones.

clone size,V gene,D gene,J gene,CDR3 DNA,CDR3 protein
NA,TRBV4-2,NA,TRBJ2-6,TGTGCCAGCAGCCCCAGAGTTTCTGGGGCCAACGTCCTGACTTTC,CASSPRVSGANVLTF
NA,TRBV7-2,NA,TRBJ1-5,TGTGCCAGCAGCTTAGCAGGGGCGGGTCAGCCCCAGCATTTT,CASSLAGAGQPQHF
once,TRBV7-9,TRBD2,TRBJ2-1,TGTGCCAGCAGCCCTGAGGGACTAGCGGGATATAGTGAGCAGTTCTTC,CASSPEGLAGYSEQFF
NA,TRBV30,NA,TRBJ1-3,TGTGCCTGGAGTCAATACTCTGGAAACACCATATATTTT,CAWSQYSGNTIYF
NA,TRBV21-1,NA,TRBJ1-6,TGTGCCAGCAGCAAAGGAGGGACAGGGAGGTCACCCCTCCACTTT,CASSKGGTGRSPLHF
NA,TRBV24-1,NA,TRBJ1-1,TGTGCCACCAGTGATTCCCGTGGGGGAGGGGGTACTGAAGCTTTCTTT,CATSDSRGGGGTEAFF
NA,TRBV4-2,TRBD1,TRBJ2-3,TGTGCCAGCAGCCGAGGTGCCGGGACAGGGTCCCTATTTTCCACAGATACGCAGTATTTT,CASSRGAGTGSLFSTDTQYF
NA,TRBV4-3,NA,TRBJ2-7,TGCGCCAGCAGCCAAGATAAGGGGCAGGGCTACGAGCAGTACTTC,CASSQDKGQGYEQYF
once,TRBV6-5,TRBD1,TRBJ1-6,TGTGCCAGCAGTTTGGACAGGGGATATTCACCCCTCCACTTT,CASSLDRGYSPLHF
NA,TRBV5-1,NA,TRBJ2-2,TGCGCCAGCAGCTTGATACAAACAAACACCGGGGAGCTGTTTTTT,CASSLIQTNTGELFF
NA,TRBV28,NA,TRBJ2-2,TGTGCCAGCGGGGAGACGGGGCCCGGGGAGCTGTTTTTT,CASGETGPGELFF
NA,TRBV28,NA,TRBJ2-5,TGTGCCAGCAGTTTAAGGACTACTGGAAGGCAAGAGACCCAGTACTTC,CASSLRTTGRQETQYF
NA,TRBV29-1,NA,TRBJ2-2,TGCAGCGTTGGGGGGGCCGCGAACACCGGGGAGCTGTTTTTT,CSVGGAANTGELFF
NA,TRBV28,NA,TRBJ2-6,TGTGCCAGCAGTTTAACCGGGATGAGGGGGGCCAACGTCCTGACTTTC,CASSLTGMRGANVLTF
NA,TRBV15,TRBD1,TRBJ2-5,TGTGCCACCAGCAGAGCCGGGACAGGGGTTCGAGAGACCCAGTACTTC,CATSRAGTGVRETQYF
NA,TRBV14,NA,TRBJ1-1,TGTGCCAGCAGCTCCGGTGTTGGCACTGAAGCTTTCTTT,CASSSGVGTEAFF
NA,TRBV28,TRBD2,TRBJ2-3,TGTGCCAGCAGTCGGACTAGCGGGAAGTATTTT,CASSRTSGKYF
NA,TRBV5-8,NA,TRBJ2-7,TGTGCCAGCAGCTTGGAGTGGGGTAGGTCCGAGCAGTACTTC,CASSLEWGRSEQYF
few,TRBV30,TRBD1,TRBJ2-7,TGTGCCTGGAGCTCGGGACAGCCCTACGAGCAGTACTTC,CAWSSGQPYEQYF
NA,TRBV28,NA,TRBJ2-7,TGTGCCAGCAGTTTATCAGGGTACGGAGTAGACGAGCAGTACTTC,CASSLSGYGVDEQYF
NA,TRBV6-1,NA,TRBJ1-5,TGTGCCAGCAGTGGGGGGATTACAGGCCGCGGGGTAGGAGATCAGCCCCAGCATTTT,CASSGGITGRGVGDQPQHF
few,TRBV21-1,NA,TRBJ2-3,TGTGCCAGCAGTAACCTCCCGGTCGAGACTAGAAAGGCAGATACGCAGTATTTT,CASSNLPVETRKADTQYF
NA,TRBV7-2,NA,TRBJ1-2,TGTGCCAGCACCCCGGTCCAGGGGACCGGCTACACCTTC,CASTPVQGTGYTF
NA,TRBV7-3,TRBD2,TRBJ2-3,TGTGCCAGCAGCCTGGGGACTAGCGGCTACAGCACAGATACGCAGTATTTT,CASSLGTSGYSTDTQYF
NA,TRBV3-1/TRBV3-2,NA,TRBJ1-2,TGTGCCAGCAGCCAAGATAGCGTGACGGGGGCCAGCTATGGCTACACCTTC,CASSQDSVTGASYGYTF
NA,TRBV29-1,NA,TRBJ2-2,TGCAGCGTTGAAGAGGGGGGGCAGGGCACCGGGGAGCTGTTTTTT,CSVEEGGQGTGELFF
NA,TRBV6-2/TRBV6-3,NA,TRBJ2-3,TGTGCCAGCACTTACTCTGGGAAGCCCACGCAGTATTTT,CASTYSGKPTQYF
NA,TRBV4-3,TRBD1,TRBJ1-1,TGCGCCAGCAGCCCGGACAGGGGTTCGGCTGAAGCTTTCTTT,CASSPDRGSAEAFF
once,TRBV24-1,NA,TRBJ2-7,TGTGCCACCAGTGATGCGGGGGACATGGGGGACGAGCAGTACTTC,CATSDAGDMGDEQYF
NA,TRBV4-2,TRBD2,TRBJ2-1,TGTGCCAGCAGCCAAGATCTAACTAGCGGGAGGGGAGGGGACTGGATCTTC,CASSQDLTSGRGGDWIF
NA,TRBV28,NA,TRBJ1-1,TGTGCCAGCAGTTTCTCGGGGGCTAGCACTGAAGCTTTCTTT,CASSFSGASTEAFF
NA,TRBV7-9,NA,TRBJ1-1,TGTGCCAGCAGCTTATTAACCGGAAGACGGAACACTGAAGCTTTCTTT,CASSLLTGRRNTEAFF
NA,TRBV28,TRBD1,TRBJ2-7,TGTGCCAGCGCCCAGACAGGGCGTCTCTACGAGCAGTACTTC,CASAQTGRLYEQYF
once,TRBV2,NA,TRBJ2-2,TGTGCCAGCACCGATACCACCGGGGAGCTGTTTTTT,CASTDTTGELFF
NA,TRBV28,NA,TRBJ1-5,TGTGCCAGCAGGGCGACGGGCCCCGGGTTCGGGAAGGGCAATCAGCCCCAGCATTTT,CASRATGPGFGKGNQPQHF